This T cell receptor beta chain was retrieved from a study of blood T cell repertoires in COVID-19. Study summary: The United States, Italy and Spain were the sources of the acute and convalescent COVID-19 samples.

Assignment of participants to cohorts was predicated upon participant-reported clinical history. In the original workflow: Estimates of nucleated cell counts were drawn from the amplification of reference gene primers. This table comes from immunoSEQ multiplex PCR, and its TCRdb copy is limited to in-frame clones, with some not included. The V and J calls and the clone size are those of that table, but D and trimming were determined from the DNA. The sample shows around 180,000 clones, 70% to 85% of them seen only once. This TCR derives from a man aged 45-65 years who had recovered from COVID-19. Material for sequencing was PBMCs or T cells enriched from blood (not recorded which).

The CDR3 sequence is CASSTQDPGGRETQYF. The CDR3 DNA reads TGTGCCAGTAGTACCCAAGATCCCGGGGGTCGAGAGACCCAGTACTTC. The chain uses TRBV19 and TRBJ2-5; perhaps TRBD2 as D (6 bases). CDR1 is LNHDA and CDR2 is SQIVND in the germline V gene (reference sequence). CDR3 length: 16 residues. The ends were cut back, 4 bases at V and 4 bases at J, with 19 bases in the middle.